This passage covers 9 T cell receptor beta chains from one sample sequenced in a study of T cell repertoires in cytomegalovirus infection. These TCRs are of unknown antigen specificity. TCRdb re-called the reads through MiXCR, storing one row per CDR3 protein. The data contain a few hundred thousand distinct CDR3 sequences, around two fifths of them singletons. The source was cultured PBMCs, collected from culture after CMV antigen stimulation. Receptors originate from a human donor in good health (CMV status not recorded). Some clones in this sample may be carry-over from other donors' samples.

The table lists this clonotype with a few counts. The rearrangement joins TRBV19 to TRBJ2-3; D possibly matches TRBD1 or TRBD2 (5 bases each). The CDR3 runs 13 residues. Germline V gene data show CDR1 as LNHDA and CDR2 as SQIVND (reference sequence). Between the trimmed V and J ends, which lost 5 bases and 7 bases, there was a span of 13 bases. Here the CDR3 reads CASSSDSGNTQYF. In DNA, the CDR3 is TGTGCCAGTAGTTCAGACAGCGGTAATACGCAGTATTTT.

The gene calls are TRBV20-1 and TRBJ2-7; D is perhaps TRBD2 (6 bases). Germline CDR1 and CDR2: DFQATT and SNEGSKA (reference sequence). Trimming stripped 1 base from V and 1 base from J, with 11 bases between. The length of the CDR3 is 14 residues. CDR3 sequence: CSARGDWRSYEQYF. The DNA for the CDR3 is TGCAGTGCTAGAGGGGACTGGCGGTCCTACGAGCAGTACTTC.

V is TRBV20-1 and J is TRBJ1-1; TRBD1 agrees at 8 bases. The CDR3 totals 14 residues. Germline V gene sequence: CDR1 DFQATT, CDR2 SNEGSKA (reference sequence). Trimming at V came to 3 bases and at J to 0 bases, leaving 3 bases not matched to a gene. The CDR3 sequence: CSARKTGVNTEAFF. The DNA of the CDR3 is TGCAGTGCTAGGAAGACAGGGGTGAACACTGAAGCTTTCTTT.

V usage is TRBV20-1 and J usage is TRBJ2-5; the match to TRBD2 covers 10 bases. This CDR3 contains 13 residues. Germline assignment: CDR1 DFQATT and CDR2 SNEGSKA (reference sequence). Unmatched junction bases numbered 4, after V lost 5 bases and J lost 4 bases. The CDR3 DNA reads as TGCAGTGCTTCTAGCGGGAGAGGAGAGACCCAGTACTTC. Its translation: CSASSGRGETQYF.

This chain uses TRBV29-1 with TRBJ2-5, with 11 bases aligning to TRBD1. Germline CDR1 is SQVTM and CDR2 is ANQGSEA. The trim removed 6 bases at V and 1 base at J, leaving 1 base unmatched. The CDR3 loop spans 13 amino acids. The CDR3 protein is CSVGQGVQETQYF. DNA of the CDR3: TGCAGCGTGGGACAGGGGGTCCAAGAGACCCAGTACTTC.

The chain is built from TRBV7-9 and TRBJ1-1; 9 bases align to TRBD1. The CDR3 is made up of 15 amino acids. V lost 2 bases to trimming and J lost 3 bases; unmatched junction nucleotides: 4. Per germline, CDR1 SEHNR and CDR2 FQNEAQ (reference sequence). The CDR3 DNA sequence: TGTGCCAGCAGCTTAAGCGGGACAGGGTACACTGAAGCTTTCTTT. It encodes CASSLSGTGYTEAFF. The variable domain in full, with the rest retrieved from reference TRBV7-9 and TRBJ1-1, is DTGVSQNPRHKITKRGQNVTFRCDPISEHNRLYWYRQTLGQGPEFLTYFQNEAQLEKSRLLSDRFSAERPKGSFSTLEIQRTEQGDSAMYLCASSLSGTGYTEAFFGQGTRLTVV.

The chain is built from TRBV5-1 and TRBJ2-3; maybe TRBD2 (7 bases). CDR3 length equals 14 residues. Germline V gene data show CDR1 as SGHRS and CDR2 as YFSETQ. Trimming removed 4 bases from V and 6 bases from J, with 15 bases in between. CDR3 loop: CASSTGGPPDTQYF. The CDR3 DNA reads TGCGCCAGCAGCACCGGGGGGCCCCCGGATACGCAGTATTTT.

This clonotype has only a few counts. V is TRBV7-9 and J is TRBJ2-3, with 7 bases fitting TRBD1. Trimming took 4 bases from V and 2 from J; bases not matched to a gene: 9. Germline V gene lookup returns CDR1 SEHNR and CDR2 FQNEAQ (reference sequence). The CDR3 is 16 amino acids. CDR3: CASSSGQATHTDTQYF. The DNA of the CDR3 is TGTGCCAGCAGCTCCGGACAGGCCACCCACACAGATACGCAGTATTTT.

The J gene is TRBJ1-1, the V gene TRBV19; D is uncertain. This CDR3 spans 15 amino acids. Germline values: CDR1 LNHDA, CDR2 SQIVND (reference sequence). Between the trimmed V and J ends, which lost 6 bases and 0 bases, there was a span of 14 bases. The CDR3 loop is CASRPGIGMNTEAFF. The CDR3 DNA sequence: TGTGCCAGTAGGCCGGGAATTGGTATGAACACTGAAGCTTTCTTT.